These 8 T cell receptor beta chains came from one sample sequenced in a study of T cell repertoires in cytomegalovirus infection. TCRdb reprocessed the reads with MiXCR, giving one entry per CDR3 protein. The data contain roughly 320,000 distinct CDR3 sequences, around a tenth of them singletons. Input material: PBMCs. The receptor set was obtained from a human donor in good health (CMV status not recorded). Some clones in this sample may be carry-over from other donors' samples.

The V and J genes are TRBV6-1 and TRBJ2-7, with TRBD2 matching 8 bases. Germline V gives CDR1 MNHNS, CDR2 SASEGT. Trimming removed 6 bases from V and 5 bases from J; junction bases left unmatched: 12. This CDR3 has 15 residues. The CDR3 region is CASSRPGAGVHEQYF. The CDR3 nucleotides are TGTGCCAGCAGCCGCCCGGGAGCGGGGGTTCACGAGCAGTACTTC.

Many counts were recorded for this clonotype. The chain joins TRBV7-2 to TRBJ1-1; D ambiguous. Trimming took 2 bases from V and 4 from J, leaving 8 bases between them. The length of the CDR3 is 13 residues. Per the germline V gene, CDR1 is SGHTA and CDR2 is FQGNSA. The chain's CDR3 is CASSLSRLTEAFF. For the CDR3, the DNA is TGTGCCAGCAGCTTAAGTCGGCTCACTGAAGCTTTCTTT.

This clonotype has ten or more counts. This CDR3 reads CASSLKTSGNTIYF. The CDR3 DNA reads as TGTGCCAGCAGCTTAAAGACCTCTGGAAACACCATATATTTT. The genes are TRBV7-2 and TRBJ1-3; D is unresolved. This CDR3 contains 14 residues. V was shortened by 2 bases and J by 0 bases, with 5 bases between the two germline ends. Per the germline V gene, CDR1 is SGHTA and CDR2 is FQGNSA. Using reference TRBV7-2 and TRBJ1-3 for the parts outside the CDR3, the full variable domain is GAGVSQSPSNKVTEKGKDVELRCDPISGHTALYWYRQSLGQGLEFLIYFQGNSAPDKSGLPSDRFSAERTGGSVSTLTIQRTQQEDSAVYLCASSLKTSGNTIYFGEGSWLTVV.

This clonotype was seen at least ten times. The chain has TRBV11-1 and TRBJ2-1; 8 bases match TRBD2. CDR1 is SGHAT and CDR2 is FQDESV in the germline V gene (reference sequence). This CDR3 is built from 15 residues. V was pared by 5 bases and J by 4 bases, with 7 bases of the junction left unmatched. Written as DNA, the CDR3 is TGTGCCAGCAGCACGGGAGGGCCTACATACAATGAGCAGTTCTTC. This sequence encodes CASSTGGPTYNEQFF.

This chain connects TRBV2 to TRBJ2-1; D may be TRBD2 (6 bases). V was trimmed by 7 bases and J by 4 bases, leaving 17 bases between them. The germline gives CDR1 SNHLY, CDR2 FYNNEI. CDR3 length equals 15 residues. CDR3 loop: CASTPSAGFYNEQFF. CDR3 DNA sequence: TGTGCCAGCACCCCAAGCGCGGGATTTTACAATGAGCAGTTCTTC.

This clonotype showed up many times. The CDR3 DNA sequence: TGCGCCAGCAGCCAAGGATGGCAGCCTAACTATGGCTACACCTTC. It is translated as CASSQGWQPNYGYTF. The rearrangement links TRBV4-3 to TRBJ1-2; D call uncertain. The germline V gene encodes CDR1 LGHNA and CDR2 YSLEER. Trimming removed 1 base from V and 0 bases from J, with 9 bases in between. This CDR3 comprises 15 residues.

This clonotype was observed at least ten times. V usage is TRBV9 and J usage is TRBJ1-3; 7 nucleotides match TRBD1. This CDR3 has 15 residues. Germline V gene sequence: CDR1 SGDLS, CDR2 YYNGEE. V shed 5 bases and J 8 bases; nucleotides not matched to a gene: 13. The CDR3 loop reads CASSYPPGTADTIYF. As DNA, the CDR3 is TGTGCCAGCAGTTACCCACCCGGGACAGCGGACACCATATATTTT.

This clonotype has more than one count but fewer than ten. The V and J genes are TRBV10-3 and TRBJ2-5; D remains ambiguous. Trimming stripped 6 bases from V and 2 bases from J, with 10 bases between. From germline, CDR1 is ENHRY and CDR2 SYGVKD. The CDR3 has 13 amino acids. The CDR3 region is CAIRIAGQETQYF. In DNA form, the CDR3 reads TGTGCCATCAGGATAGCAGGACAAGAGACCCAGTACTTC.